A single sample is the source of the 20 T cell receptor beta chains below, sequenced in a study of OX40 agonist ivuxolimab in advanced cancers. TCRdb keeps only in-frame clones here, not all; method: immunoSEQ multiplex PCR. The profile shows tens of thousands of clones, under 85% of them singletons. Source: CD4+ or CD8+ T cells sorted from blood, taken in a trial of the OX40 agonist ivuxolimab. All receptors derive from an adult with an advanced solid tumor such as melanoma, head and neck, liver or kidney cancer.

This chain joins TRBV11-2 and TRBJ2-7; D remains ambiguous. The CDR3 runs 15 residues. V lost 3 bases, J lost 0 bases, and 12 bases lay in between. Per the germline V gene, CDR1 is SGHAT and CDR2 is FQNNGV. The CDR3 sequence: CASSFRQTLSYEQYF. In nucleotides, the CDR3 is TGTGCCAGCAGCTTTAGACAAACCCTCTCCTACGAGCAGTACTTC.

This rearrangement joins TRBV6-1 to TRBJ2-7; D could derive from TRBD1 or TRBD2 (8 bases each). The CDR3 runs to 16 residues. V was trimmed by 0 bases and J by 3 bases, leaving 15 bases between them. Germline V gene data show CDR1 as MNHNS and CDR2 as SASEGT. Written as DNA, the CDR3 is TGTGCCAGCAGTGAAGCGGCGGGAGGACAGGGCTACGAGCAGTACTTC. Translating gives CASSEAAGGQGYEQYF.

The rearrangement joins TRBV7-9 to TRBJ2-1; D uncertain. CDR1 and CDR2 from the germline V gene are SEHNR and FQNEAQ (reference sequence). Trimming cost V 8 bases and J 6 bases, with 14 bases left between them. The CDR3 is made up of 13 amino acids. For the CDR3, the DNA is TGTGCCAGCGAACTCGGATTAGCCAATGAGCAGTTCTTC. Translated: CASELGLANEQFF. The full variable domain, completed using reference TRBV7-9 and TRBJ2-1, is DTGVSQNPRHKITKRGQNVTFRCDPISEHNRLYWYRQTLGQGPEFLTYFQNEAQLEKSRLLSDRFSAERPKGSFSTLEIQRTEQGDSAMYLCASELGLANEQFFGPGTRLTVL.

The chain carries TRBV7-2 and TRBJ2-3, with 7 bases identical to TRBD1. Germline V CDR1 and CDR2: SGHTA, FQGNSA. There are 19 residues in the CDR3. V dropped 5 bases and J dropped 6; count of bases not matched to a gene: 23. This CDR3 reads CASSNLRTGLLPGGDTQYF. In nucleotides, the CDR3 is TGTGCCAGCAGCAATCTACGGACAGGCCTCCTCCCAGGGGGTGATACGCAGTATTTT.

V and J are TRBV9 and TRBJ2-1; D unclear. The CDR3 length is 14 residues. The V gene's germline CDR1 is SGDLS and CDR2 YYNGEE. Trimming took 0 bases from V and 0 from J, leaving 4 bases between them. The CDR3 DNA is TGTGCCAGCAGCGTAGAATCCTCCTACAATGAGCAGTTCTTC. This encodes CASSVESSYNEQFF.

V is TRBV5-5 and J is TRBJ1-4; D is unclear. Trimming shortened V by 2 bases and J by 0 bases, and 11 bases separated the two germline ends. This CDR3 spans 16 amino acids. Per germline, CDR1 SGHKS and CDR2 YYEKEE (reference sequence). Written as DNA, the CDR3 is TGTGCCAGCAGCTTTGAGGGTATTGCAACTAATGAAAAACTGTTTTTT. It encodes CASSFEGIATNEKLFF.

This CDR3 reads CATQDGEKTDTQYF. CDR3 coding DNA: TGTGCCACCCAAGACGGGGAAAAGACAGATACGCAGTATTTT. J is TRBJ2-3 and V is TRBV15; a possible D gene is TRBD2 (5 bases). The germline V gene has CDR1 LNHNV and CDR2 YYDKDF (reference sequence). V was cut by 8 bases and J by 3 bases, with 15 bases left in between. The CDR3 contains 14 residues.

In DNA, the CDR3 is TGTGCCATCACCCCCGAGAGCCAAGAGACCCAGTACTTC. Its translation is CAITPESQETQYF. This chain uses TRBV10-3 with TRBJ2-5; D gene ambiguous. Germline CDR1 is ENHRY and CDR2 is SYGVKD. This CDR3 has 13 residues. V was trimmed by 7 bases and J by 1 base, leaving 10 bases between them.

The chain couples TRBV5-6 to TRBJ1-1, with 7 bases fitting TRBD1. The CDR3 runs to 14 residues. Germline lookup yields CDR1 SGHDT and CDR2 YYEEEE. The V gene end was trimmed by 2 bases and the J gene end by 5 bases; junction bases not matched to a gene: 6. The DNA for the CDR3 is TGTGCCAGCAGCTTCCCCGAGGGGGCTACTGAAGCTTTCTTT. This gives the protein CASSFPEGATEAFF.

The chain recombines TRBV2 with TRBJ2-1, with D maybe TRBD2 (6 bases). The CDR3 extends over 15 amino acids. V lost 8 bases, J lost 4 bases, and 18 bases lay in between. In germline, CDR1 is SNHLY, CDR2 FYNNEI. The CDR3: CASSPDGGIYNEQFF. Here the CDR3 DNA reads TGTGCCAGCTCCCCCGACGGCGGGATTTACAATGAGCAGTTCTTC. Full variable domain (missing parts from reference TRBV2 and TRBJ2-1): EPEVTQTPSHQVTQMGQEVILRCVPISNHLYFYWYRQILGQKVEFLVSFYNNEISEKSEIFDDQFSVERPDGSNFTLKIRSTKLEDSAMYFCASSPDGGIYNEQFFGPGTRLTVL.

This clone was recorded only once. This chain links TRBV10-3 with TRBJ1-4; 8 bases line up with TRBD1. V shed 2 bases, J shed 5 bases, and the junction held 7 bases outside the gene matches. The CDR3 has 16 residues. From germline, CDR1 is ENHRY and CDR2 SYGVKD. The CDR3 loop is CAISEGPGQANEKLFF. CDR3 coding DNA: TGTGCCATCAGTGAGGGGCCGGGACAGGCAAATGAAAAACTGTTTTTT.

CDR3 amino acids: CASSHALDRTGSINEQFF. The CDR3 nucleotides read TGTGCCAGCAGCCACGCGTTGGATAGGACAGGGTCTATTAATGAGCAGTTCTTC. The V gene is TRBV14, the J gene TRBJ2-1; 8 nucleotides align to TRBD1. The CDR3 spans 18 residues. Per germline, CDR1 SGHDN and CDR2 FVKESK. V was pared by 3 bases and J by 7 bases, with 17 bases of the junction left unmatched.

This chain links TRBV18 with TRBJ2-5; D is uncertain. The CDR3 length is 13 residues. Germline assignment: CDR1 KGHSH and CDR2 LQKENI. V was cut by 2 bases and J by 3 bases, with 7 bases left in between. The CDR3 sequence: CASSPRAKETQYF. CDR3 DNA sequence: TGTGCCAGCTCACCAAGGGCCAAAGAGACCCAGTACTTC.

CDR3 region: CASSLESQETQYF. CDR3 nucleotides: TGTGCCAGCAGCTTAGAGTCCCAAGAGACCCAGTACTTC. The chain recombines TRBV11-3 with TRBJ2-5, with D uncertain. The CDR3 contains 13 residues. V lost 0 bases to trimming and J lost 1 base, with 3 bases between them. CDR1 and CDR2 (germline): SGHNT, YENEEA.

The CDR3 nucleotides read TGTGCCAGCAGCTTAAACCCGACGGACAATGAGCAGTTCTTC. Translated: CASSLNPTDNEQFF. V usage is TRBV11-2 and J usage is TRBJ2-1; no firm D call. The V end lost 2 bases, the J end lost 5 bases, and 10 bases lay between the germline ends. The CDR3 runs 14 residues. Germline V CDR1 and CDR2: SGHAT, FQNNGV.

The rearrangement joins TRBV28 to TRBJ1-4, with a weak D call TRBD1 (5 bases). The CDR3 length is 14 residues. Germline CDR1 is MDHEN and CDR2 is SYDVKM. Trimming left V 5 bases short and J 8 bases short, with 15 bases between. The CDR3 sequence: CASSQPGRIEKLFF. The DNA for the CDR3 is TGTGCCAGCAGTCAGCCGGGACGGATAGAAAAACTGTTTTTT.

The genes are TRBV2 and TRBJ2-1; D may be TRBD1 or TRBD2 (5 bases each). Germline CDR1 SNHLY, CDR2 FYNNEI. This CDR3 has 15 amino acids. V shed 6 bases and J shed 5 bases, with 17 bases lying between them. CDR3 sequence reads: CASSGDAPQNNEQFF. CDR3 sequence (DNA): TGTGCCAGCAGCGGGGACGCCCCTCAAAACAATGAGCAGTTCTTC.

This chain links TRBV5-1 with TRBJ2-3; 10 bases are shared with TRBD2. The CDR3 loop spans 18 amino acids. Trimming removed 9 bases from V and 2 bases from J; junction bases left unmatched: 18. Germline-derived CDR1 and CDR2 are SGHRS and YFSETQ. The CDR3 reads CATPPEGEGLAHTDTQYF. DNA of the CDR3: TGCGCCACTCCCCCCGAGGGTGAGGGACTAGCGCACACAGATACGCAGTATTTT.

The chain uses TRBV4-3 and TRBJ2-7, with D possibly matching TRBD2 (5 bases). Per germline, CDR1 LGHNA and CDR2 YSLEER. The CDR3 spans 15 residues. V was pared by 0 bases and J by 1 base, with 10 bases between. The CDR3 bases are TGCGCCAGCAGCCAAGAAGAGGGCAGTTCCTACGAGCAGTACTTC. This sequence encodes CASSQEEGSSYEQYF.

V and J are TRBV4-3 and TRBJ1-1; no definite D call. The CDR3 is 15 residues long. Deletions cut 0 bases from V and 1 base from J, with 9 bases between. Germline CDR1 and CDR2: LGHNA and YSLEER. CDR3 DNA sequence: TGCGCCAGCAGCCAAGAAATTGCGGGGAACACTGAAGCTTTCTTT. It yields the protein CASSQEIAGNTEAFF.